This T cell receptor beta chain derives from a study of T cell responses to AZD1222 COVID-19 vaccine. Study context: It was second doses at about 4 or about 12 weeks that were pooled. Notes on the study in general: White British donors predominated, females outnumbered males, and clonal diversity was possibly underestimated. Every sample of the repertoires postdated the peak T cell response.

Concerning this clone: Its target is not known.

The V segment lost 6 bases and the J segment 5 bases; nucleotides outside the gene matches: 9. This CDR3 region has 15 residues. Per the germline V gene, CDR1 is KGHSH and CDR2 is LQKENI. Here immunoSEQ multiplex PCR was the method, and the copy in TCRdb shows in-frame clones only, minus some. The data contain 110,000 or so clones, 75% to 90% of them singletons. The sequenced sample was peripheral blood, obtained on day 0 of AZD1222 vaccination. The chain couples TRBV18 to TRBJ2-7; 11 bases agree with TRBD2. The receptor was isolated from an adult in good health. CDR3: CASSPTSGSTHEQYF. The DNA of the CDR3 is TGTGCCAGCTCCCCTACTAGCGGGAGTACCCACGAGCAGTACTTC. Full variable domain (missing parts from reference TRBV18 and TRBJ2-7): NAGVMQNPRHLVRRRGQEARLRCSPMKGHSHVYWYRQLPEEGLKFMVYLQKENIIDESGMPKERFSAEFPKEGPSILRIQQVVRGDSAAYFCASSPTSGSTHEQYFGPGTRLTVT.